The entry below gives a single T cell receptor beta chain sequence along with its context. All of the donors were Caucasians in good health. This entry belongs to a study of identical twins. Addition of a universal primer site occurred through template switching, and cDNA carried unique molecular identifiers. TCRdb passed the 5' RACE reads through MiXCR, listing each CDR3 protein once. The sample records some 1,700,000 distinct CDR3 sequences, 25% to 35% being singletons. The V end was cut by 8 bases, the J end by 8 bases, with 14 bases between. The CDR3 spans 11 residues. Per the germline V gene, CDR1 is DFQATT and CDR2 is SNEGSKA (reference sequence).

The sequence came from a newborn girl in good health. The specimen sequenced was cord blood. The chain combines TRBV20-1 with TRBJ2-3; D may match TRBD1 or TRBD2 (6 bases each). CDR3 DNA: TGCAGTCCCACCGGGGGCGCTACGCAGTATTTT. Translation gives CSPTGGATQYF.